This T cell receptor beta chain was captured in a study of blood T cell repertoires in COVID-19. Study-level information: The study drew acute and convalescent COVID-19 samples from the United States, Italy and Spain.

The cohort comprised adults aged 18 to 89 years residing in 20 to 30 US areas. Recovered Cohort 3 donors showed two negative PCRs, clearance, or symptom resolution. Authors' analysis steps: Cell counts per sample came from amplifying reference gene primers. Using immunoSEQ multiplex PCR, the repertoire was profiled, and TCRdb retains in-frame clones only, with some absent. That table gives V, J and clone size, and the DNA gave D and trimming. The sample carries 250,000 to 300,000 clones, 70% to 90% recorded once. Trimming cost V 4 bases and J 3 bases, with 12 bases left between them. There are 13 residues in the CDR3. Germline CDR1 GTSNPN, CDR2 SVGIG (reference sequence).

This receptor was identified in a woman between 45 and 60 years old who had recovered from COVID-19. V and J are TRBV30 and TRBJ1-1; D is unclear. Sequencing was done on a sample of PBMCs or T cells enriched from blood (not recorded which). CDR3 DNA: TGTGCCTGGATGGGAGTATTGGACACTGAAGCTTTCTTT. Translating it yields CAWMGVLDTEAFF.